Listed here are 13 T cell receptor beta chains from one sample, sequenced in a study of blood T cell repertoires in COVID-19. Some clones are missing from TCRdb's copy, which holds only in-frame ones; the method was immunoSEQ multiplex PCR. The table shows around 200,000 clones, with about three quarters occurring only once. Source material: peripheral blood. Receptors originate from a woman in her 70s with acute or convalescent COVID-19.

The table lists this clone with a count of one. This chain uses TRBV5-5 with TRBJ1-2; D gene ambiguous. The CDR3 runs 13 residues. V dropped 2 bases and J dropped 3 bases, with 8 bases sitting between them. From germline, CDR1 is SGHKS and CDR2 YYEKEE (reference sequence). The CDR3 loop is CASSFRQDYGYTF. The CDR3 bases are TGTGCCAGCAGCTTTCGGCAGGACTATGGCTACACCTTC.

The chain is built from TRBV12-3 or TRBV12-4 and TRBJ2-5; D is perhaps TRBD2 (6 bases). CDR3 size: 13 residues. The V end lost 7 bases, the J end lost 5 bases, and 14 bases lay between the germline ends. The CDR3 loop is CASTHFGSETQYF. DNA for the CDR3: TGTGCCAGCACCCATTTCGGGAGTGAGACCCAGTACTTC.

This chain joins TRBV20-1 and TRBJ1-1; D is perhaps TRBD1 (6 bases). Between the trimmed V and J ends, which lost 5 bases and 5 bases, there was a span of 9 bases. The V gene's germline CDR1 is DFQATT and CDR2 SNEGSKA (reference sequence). The CDR3 contains 11 residues. The CDR3 DNA is TGCAGTGCTGACAGGAGGACTGAAGCTTTCTTT. It encodes CSADRRTEAFF.

The V and J genes are TRBV2 and TRBJ2-1; 8 bases are a match to TRBD2. Germline trimming cut 2 bases from V and 15 bases from J; bases unmatched to any gene: 15. The CDR3 has 15 amino acids. Germline V gene lookup returns CDR1 SNHLY and CDR2 FYNNEI. CDR3: CASSEMISGEIGLFF. The CDR3 region has the DNA TGTGCCAGCAGTGAAATGATTAGCGGGGAGATCGGCTTGTTCTTC.

The chain has TRBV18 and TRBJ2-3; TRBD2 aligns across 9 bases. V was clipped by 4 bases and J by 6 bases; unmatched bases: 8. Germline-derived CDR1 and CDR2 are KGHSH and LQKENI. The length of the CDR3 is 15 residues. The CDR3 DNA is TGTGCCAGCTCACTCCAAAGCGGGAGGTTGGATACGCAGTATTTT. The encoded protein is CASSLQSGRLDTQYF.

The table lists this clone with a few counts. This chain's CDR3 is CASSRDRENQPQHF. The CDR3, as DNA: TGTGCCAGCAGCCGGGACAGGGAAAATCAGCCCCAGCATTTT. The chain recombines TRBV3-1 (or the pseudogene TRBV3-2) with TRBJ1-5, with 9 bases that match TRBD1. J lost 4 bases, V lost 4 bases, and 2 bases had no gene match. CDR3 size: 14 residues. Germline CDR1 reads LGHDT; CDR2 reads YNNKEL (reference sequence).

This chain joins TRBV7-8 and TRBJ2-7, with TRBD1 as a possible D gene (6 bases). Trimming pared 4 bases from V and 10 bases from J, leaving 17 bases between. This CDR3 has 13 residues. Germline V gives CDR1 SGHVS, CDR2 FQNEAQ. The CDR3 DNA reads as TGTGCCAGCAGCTCAACAGGGTTAGGAGATCAGTACTTC. It translates to CASSSTGLGDQYF. The full variable domain, rest sourced from reference TRBV7-8 and TRBJ2-7, is GAGVSQSPRYKVAKRGQDVALRCDPISGHVSLFWYQQALGQGPEFLTYFQNEAQLDKSGLPSDRFFAERPEGSVSTLKIQRTQQEDSAVYLCASSSTGLGDQYFGPGTRLTVT.

The chain combines TRBV7-3 with TRBJ2-2; TRBD2 is a possible D gene (7 bases). V was trimmed by 5 bases and J by 12 bases, leaving 13 bases between them. The CDR3 has 12 residues. The germline V gene encodes CDR1 SGHTA and CDR2 FQGTGA. CDR3 residues: CASSERGGKLFF. The CDR3, as DNA: TGTGCCAGCAGCGAAAGGGGGGGAAAGCTGTTTTTT.

The chain combines TRBV7-2 with TRBJ2-7; TRBD2 matches at 16 bases. Germline assignment: CDR1 SGHTA and CDR2 FQGNSA. V lost 1 base and J lost 5; bases outside the gene matches: 8. The CDR3 sequence is 18 residues long. This CDR3 reads CASSLVPGLAGGDDEQYF. In nucleotides, the CDR3 is TGTGCCAGCAGCTTAGTCCCGGGACTAGCGGGAGGGGACGACGAGCAGTACTTC.

The chain links TRBV6-6 to TRBJ1-5; D is possibly TRBD1 (5 bases). V lost 5 bases to trimming and J lost 5 bases, with 19 bases between them. The CDR3 runs 16 residues. Germline lookup yields CDR1 MNHNY and CDR2 SVGAGI (reference sequence). The CDR3 sequence is CASSPHPPGLHQPQHF. In DNA, the CDR3 is TGTGCCAGCAGTCCCCATCCGCCAGGGCTACATCAGCCCCAGCATTTT.

As DNA, the CDR3 is TGTGCCAGCAGCTCAGCAGATACGCAGTATTTT. Translation: CASSSADTQYF. V and J are TRBV7-9 and TRBJ2-3; D gene uncertain. This CDR3 contains 11 residues. CDR1 and CDR2 from the germline V gene are SEHNR and FQNEAQ (reference sequence). V gave up 4 bases and J gave up 4 bases, with 3 bases separating them.

The chain links TRBV27 to TRBJ2-1; tentatively, D is TRBD2 (5 bases). Trimming pared 1 base from V and 6 bases from J, leaving 16 bases between. Germline lookup yields CDR1 MNHEY and CDR2 SMNVEV (reference sequence). The CDR3 is made up of 16 amino acids. Here the CDR3 reads CASSLLGWESFNEQFF. In DNA, the CDR3 is TGTGCCAGCAGTTTATTGGGCTGGGAGAGTTTCAATGAGCAGTTCTTC.

This sequence joins TRBV6-1 and TRBJ2-1; no clear D gene. The CDR3 length is 11 residues. V lost 2 bases and J lost 10, with 6 bases in between. In germline, CDR1 is MNHNS, CDR2 SASEGT. The CDR3 DNA sequence: TGTGCCAGCAGTGAATCCGGGGAGCAGTTCTTC. The encoded protein is CASSESGEQFF.